The rows below give T cell receptor beta chains drawn from one sample of a study of cytomegalovirus exposure and HLA in healthy donors. TCRdb keeps only in-frame clones here, not all; method: immunoSEQ multiplex PCR. The sample gives tens of thousands of clones, 50% to 75% of which show up once; about 3.9% is in the top ten. Specimen: PBMCs. These receptor sequences come from a man aged 25 to 40 in good health and CMV-seronegative. The CDR3 runs from the conserved cysteine through the conserved F or W. A D gene is named only where the DNA matches it firmly. Clone size is not always given. Where it is, it says once, few, many or a class for expanded clones.

d_call j_call clone_size v_call cdr3_aa cdr3_nt
NA TRBJ1-1 NA TRBV13 CASSFTGKRAFF TGTGCCAGCAGCTTTACAGGGAAGCGAGCTTTCTTT
TRBD1 TRBJ1-5 NA TRBV11-2 CASSLEGQGHSNQPQHF TGTGCCAGCAGCTTAGAGGGACAGGGCCATAGCAATCAGCCCCAGCATTTT
TRBD1 TRBJ2-6 NA TRBV5-6 CASRRQGARVSGANVLTF TGTGCCAGCAGGCGACAGGGGGCTCGGGTATCTGGGGCCAACGTCCTGACTTTC
NA TRBJ2-3 few TRBV27 CATGPFGGYTDTQYF TGTGCCACCGGGCCGTTTGGGGGGTACACAGATACGCAGTATTTT
TRBD1 TRBJ1-2 NA TRBV4-2 CASSSRQGYTF TGTGCCAGCAGCTCCCGACAGGGTTACACCTTC
TRBD1 TRBJ2-7 NA TRBV25-1 CASSNGQGIFSEQYF TGTGCCAGCAGTAACGGACAGGGTATCTTTTCAGAGCAGTACTTC
NA TRBJ1-3 NA TRBV9 CASSVGDSGNTIYF TGTGCCAGCAGCGTAGGAGACTCTGGAAACACCATATATTTT
NA TRBJ2-7 NA TRBV14 CASSPQQGYEQYF TGTGCCAGCAGCCCCCAACAGGGTTACGAGCAGTACTTC
TRBD1 TRBJ2-7 NA TRBV2 CASSEGTGWAYEQYF TGTGCCAGCAGTGAAGGGACAGGGTGGGCCTACGAGCAGTACTTC
NA TRBJ2-7 NA TRBV6-5 CASSSEFYEQYF TGTGCCAGCAGTTCGGAGTTTTACGAGCAGTACTTC
TRBD1 TRBJ2-7 NA TRBV10-2 CASSEYSGGYEQYF TGCGCCAGCAGTGAATATTCAGGGGGCTACGAGCAGTACTTC
TRBD1 TRBJ2-5 NA TRBV11-2 CASSLETGAPETQYF TGTGCCAGCAGCTTAGAGACAGGGGCCCCAGAGACCCAGTACTTC
NA TRBJ2-7 NA TRBV7-9 CASSPTGRGYEQYF TGTGCCAGCAGCCCGACGGGCCGGGGCTACGAGCAGTACTTC
TRBD2 TRBJ2-1 NA TRBV19 CASGSRRGGGSEQFF TGTGCCAGTGGGAGCCGACGGGGCGGCGGGAGTGAGCAGTTCTTC
NA TRBJ1-4 once TRBV9 CASSPGRNEKLFF TGTGCCAGCAGCCCAGGGAGGAATGAAAAACTGTTTTTT
NA TRBJ1-1 NA TRBV28 CASSLPQSLGTEAFF TGTGCCAGCAGTTTACCTCAGTCACTAGGCACTGAAGCTTTCTTT
NA TRBJ2-5 few TRBV9 CASSVEARETETQYF TGTGCCAGCAGCGTAGAAGCGAGGGAGACGGAGACCCAGTACTTC
NA TRBJ2-5 few TRBV15 CATSRDVRVYQETQYF TGTGCCACCAGCAGAGATGTGCGAGTGTACCAAGAGACCCAGTACTTC
TRBD2 TRBJ2-2 NA TRBV7-3 CASSNGLAGGGRELFF TGTGCCAGCAGCAACGGACTAGCGGGGGGCGGCAGGGAGCTGTTTTTT
TRBD2 TRBJ2-1 few TRBV6-4 CASSNGLAASNEQFF TGTGCCAGCAGTAATGGACTAGCGGCAAGCAATGAGCAGTTCTTC